Detailed here is one TCR beta chain. Its specificity is unknown. The V and J ends lost 3 bases and 7 bases, in that order; junction bases with no gene match: 13. Germline assignment: CDR1 MRHNA and CDR2 SNTAGT. The CDR3 contains 16 residues. The data derive from a study of shared clonotypes between healthy human individuals. Sequencing was performed with immunoSEQ multiplex PCR; in TCRdb, only in-frame clones are kept and a portion is missing. This table holds approximately 620,000 clones, around 97% found once. Study-wide points: The generation probabilities recorded for non-shared clonotypes fell below those of clonotypes shared by all four donors. Only blood was sampled; tissue repertoires likely differ.

The study enrolled healthy HIV-negative adults without recent acute infections or vaccinations as donors. Sequencing was done on a sample of naive CD4+ T cells sorted from blood. Subset described: CD45RA+ positively selected. The receptor was derived from a woman in her thirties in good health. The chain links TRBV6-4 to TRBJ1-2; 8 bases line up with TRBD1. The CDR3 protein is CASSDVFGQGVSGYTF. DNA of the CDR3: TGTGCCAGCAGTGATGTGTTTGGACAGGGAGTCTCTGGCTACACCTTC.